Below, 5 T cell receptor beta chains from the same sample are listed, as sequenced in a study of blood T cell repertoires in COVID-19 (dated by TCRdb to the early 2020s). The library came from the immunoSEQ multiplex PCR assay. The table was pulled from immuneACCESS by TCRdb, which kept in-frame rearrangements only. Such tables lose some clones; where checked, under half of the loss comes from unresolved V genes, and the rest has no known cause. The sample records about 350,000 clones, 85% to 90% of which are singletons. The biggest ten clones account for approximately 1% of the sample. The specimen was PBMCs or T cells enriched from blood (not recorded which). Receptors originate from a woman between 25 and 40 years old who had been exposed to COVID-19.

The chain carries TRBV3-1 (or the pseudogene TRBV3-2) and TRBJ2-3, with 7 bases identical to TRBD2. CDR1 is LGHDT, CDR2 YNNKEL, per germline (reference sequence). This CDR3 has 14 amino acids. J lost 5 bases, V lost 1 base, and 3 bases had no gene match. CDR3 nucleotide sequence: TGTGCCAGCAGCCAAGGGCTAGCGGAAGATACGCAGTATTTT. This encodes CASSQGLAEDTQYF.

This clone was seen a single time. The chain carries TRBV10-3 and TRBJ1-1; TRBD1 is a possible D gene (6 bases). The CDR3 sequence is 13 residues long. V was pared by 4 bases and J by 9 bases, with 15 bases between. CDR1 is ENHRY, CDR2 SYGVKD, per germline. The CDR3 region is CAISGGLGAQAFF. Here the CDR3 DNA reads TGTGCCATCAGTGGGGGTTTGGGGGCCCAAGCTTTCTTT.

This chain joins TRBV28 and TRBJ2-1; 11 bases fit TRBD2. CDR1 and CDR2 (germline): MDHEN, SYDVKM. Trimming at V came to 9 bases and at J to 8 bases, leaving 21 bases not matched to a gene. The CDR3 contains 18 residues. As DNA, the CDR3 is TGTGCCAGACCTTCAGCGATTGGACTAGCGGGTCCCCGAGATGAGCAGTTCTTC. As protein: CARPSAIGLAGPRDEQFF.

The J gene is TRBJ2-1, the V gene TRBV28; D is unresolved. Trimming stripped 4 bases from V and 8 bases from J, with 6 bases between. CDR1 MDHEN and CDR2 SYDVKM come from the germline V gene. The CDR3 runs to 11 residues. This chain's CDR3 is CASSSRDEQFF. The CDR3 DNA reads TGTGCCAGCAGTTCCCGAGATGAGCAGTTCTTC.

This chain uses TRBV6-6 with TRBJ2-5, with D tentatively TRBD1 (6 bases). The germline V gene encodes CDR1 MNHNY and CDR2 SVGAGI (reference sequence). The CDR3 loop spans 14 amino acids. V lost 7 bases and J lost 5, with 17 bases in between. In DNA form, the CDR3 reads TGTGCCAGCAACCCGACAGGCCCCAGCGAGACCCAGTACTTC. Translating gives CASNPTGPSETQYF.